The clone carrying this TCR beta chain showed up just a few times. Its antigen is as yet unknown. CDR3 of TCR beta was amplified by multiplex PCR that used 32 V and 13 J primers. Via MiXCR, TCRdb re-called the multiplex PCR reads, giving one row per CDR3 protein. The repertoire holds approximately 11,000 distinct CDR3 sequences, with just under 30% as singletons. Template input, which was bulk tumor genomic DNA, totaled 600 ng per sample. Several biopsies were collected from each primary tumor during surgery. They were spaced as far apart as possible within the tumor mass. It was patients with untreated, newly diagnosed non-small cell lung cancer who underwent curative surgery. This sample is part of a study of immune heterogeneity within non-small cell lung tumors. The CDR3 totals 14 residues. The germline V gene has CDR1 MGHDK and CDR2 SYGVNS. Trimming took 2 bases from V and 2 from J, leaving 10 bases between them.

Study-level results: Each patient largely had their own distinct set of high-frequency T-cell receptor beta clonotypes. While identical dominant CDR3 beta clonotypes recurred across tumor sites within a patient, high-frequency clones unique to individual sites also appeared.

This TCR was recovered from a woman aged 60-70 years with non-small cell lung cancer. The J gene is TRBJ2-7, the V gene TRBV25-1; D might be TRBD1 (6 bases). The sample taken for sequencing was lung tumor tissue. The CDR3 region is CASSEDRHPYEQYF. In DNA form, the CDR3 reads TGTGCCAGCAGTGAAGACAGGCACCCCTACGAGCAGTACTTC.